This T cell receptor beta chain appears in the sequencing data of a study of blood T cell repertoires in COVID-19. Whole-study context: COVID-19 samples collected from the United States, Italy and Spain covered acute and convalescent phases. PBMCs, B-cell-depleted T cells, or T cells were the source of the cDNA or gDNA that made up the material.

In the original analysis: Reference gene primer amplification in the assay estimated nucleated cell counts. Data came from immunoSEQ multiplex PCR; TCRdb stores just in-frame clones and leaves some out. Clonal size and the V and J genes are those of that table, whereas D and trimming came from the DNA. The data hold around 79,000 clones, with around 83% observed a single time. The V gene's germline CDR1 is LGHDT and CDR2 YNNKEL (reference sequence). The germline V and J ends were trimmed by 1 base and 1 base, with 13 bases remaining between them. CDR3 length: 17 residues. This clone was detected once.

V and J are TRBV3-1 (or the pseudogene TRBV3-2) and TRBJ2-2; D is uncertain. Input material: peripheral blood. This TCR was recovered from a woman aged 60-75 years with acute or convalescent COVID-19. This CDR3 reads CASSQAREVENTGELFF. The CDR3, as DNA: TGTGCCAGCAGCCAAGCACGTGAGGTAGAGAACACCGGGGAGCTGTTTTTT.